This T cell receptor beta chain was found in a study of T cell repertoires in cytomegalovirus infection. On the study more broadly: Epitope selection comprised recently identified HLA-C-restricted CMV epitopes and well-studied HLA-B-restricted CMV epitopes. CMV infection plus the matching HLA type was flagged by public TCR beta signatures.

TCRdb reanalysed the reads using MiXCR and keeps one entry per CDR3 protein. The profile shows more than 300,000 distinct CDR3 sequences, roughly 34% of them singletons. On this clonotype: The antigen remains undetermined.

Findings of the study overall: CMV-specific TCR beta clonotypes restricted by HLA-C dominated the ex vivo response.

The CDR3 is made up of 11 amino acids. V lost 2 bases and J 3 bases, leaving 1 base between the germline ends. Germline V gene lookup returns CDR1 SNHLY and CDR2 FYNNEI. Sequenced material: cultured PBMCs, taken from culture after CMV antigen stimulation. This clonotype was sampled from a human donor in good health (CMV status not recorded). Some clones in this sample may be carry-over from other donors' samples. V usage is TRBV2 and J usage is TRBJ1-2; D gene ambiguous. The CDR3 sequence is CASSEHYGYTF. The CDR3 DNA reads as TGTGCCAGCAGTGAACACTATGGCTACACCTTC.